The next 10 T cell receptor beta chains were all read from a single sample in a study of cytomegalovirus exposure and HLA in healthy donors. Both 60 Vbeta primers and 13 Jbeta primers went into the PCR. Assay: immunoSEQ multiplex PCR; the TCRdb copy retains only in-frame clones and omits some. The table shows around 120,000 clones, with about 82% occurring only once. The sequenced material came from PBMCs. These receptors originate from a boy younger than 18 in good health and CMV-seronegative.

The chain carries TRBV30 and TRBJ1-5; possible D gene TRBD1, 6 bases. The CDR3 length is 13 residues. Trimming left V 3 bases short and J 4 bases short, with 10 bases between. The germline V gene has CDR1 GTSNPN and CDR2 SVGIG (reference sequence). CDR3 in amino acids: CAWSPDRNQPQHF. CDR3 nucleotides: TGTGCCTGGAGCCCTGACAGGAATCAGCCCCAGCATTTT.

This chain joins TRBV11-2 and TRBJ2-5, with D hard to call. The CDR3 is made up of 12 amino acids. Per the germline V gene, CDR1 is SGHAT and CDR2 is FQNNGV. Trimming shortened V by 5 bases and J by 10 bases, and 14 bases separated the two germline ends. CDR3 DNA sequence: TGTGCCAGCAGCGCCTCCCAGGTTAACCAGTACTTC. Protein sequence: CASSASQVNQYF.

The DNA for the CDR3 is TGTGCCAGCAGCCCCTCAACGACAGGGGCGAACACTGAAGCTTTCTTT. Translating it yields CASSPSTTGANTEAFF. This chain connects TRBV7-8 to TRBJ1-1, with TRBD1 identical over 8 bases. The V and J ends lost 5 bases and 1 base, in that order; junction bases with no gene match: 9. The CDR3 covers 16 residues. Per the germline V gene, CDR1 is SGHVS and CDR2 is FQNEAQ.

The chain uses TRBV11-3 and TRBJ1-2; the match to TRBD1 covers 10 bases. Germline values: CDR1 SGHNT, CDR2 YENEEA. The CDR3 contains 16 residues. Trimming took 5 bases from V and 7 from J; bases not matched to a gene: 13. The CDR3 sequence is CASSLGGDRGSSGYTF. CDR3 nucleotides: TGTGCCAGCAGCCTAGGCGGGGACAGGGGCTCAAGTGGCTACACCTTC.

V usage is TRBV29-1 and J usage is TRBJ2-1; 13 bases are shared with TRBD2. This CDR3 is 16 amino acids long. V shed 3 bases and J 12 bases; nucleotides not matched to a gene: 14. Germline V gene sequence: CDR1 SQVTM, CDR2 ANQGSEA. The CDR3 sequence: CSVEGGLAGRLWVQFF. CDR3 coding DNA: TGCAGCGTTGAGGGGGGACTAGCGGGACGATTGTGGGTGCAGTTCTTC.

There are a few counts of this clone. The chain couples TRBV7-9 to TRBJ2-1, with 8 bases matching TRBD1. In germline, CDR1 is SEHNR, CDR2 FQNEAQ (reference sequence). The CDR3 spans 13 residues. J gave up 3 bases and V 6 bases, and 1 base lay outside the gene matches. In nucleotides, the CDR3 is TGTGCCAGCAGGGGACAGGACTACAATGAGCAGTTCTTC. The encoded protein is CASRGQDYNEQFF.

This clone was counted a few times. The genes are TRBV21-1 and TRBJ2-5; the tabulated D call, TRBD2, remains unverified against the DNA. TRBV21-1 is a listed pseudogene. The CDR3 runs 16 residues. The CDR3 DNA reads TGTGCCAGCATCCTACTAGGAGCGGGAGGCCAAGAGACCCAGTACTTC. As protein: CASILLGAGGQETQYF.

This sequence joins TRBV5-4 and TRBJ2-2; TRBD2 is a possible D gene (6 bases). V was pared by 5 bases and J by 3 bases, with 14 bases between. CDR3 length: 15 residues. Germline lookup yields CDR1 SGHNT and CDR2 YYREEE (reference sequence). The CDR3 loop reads CASRRMSGDTGELFF. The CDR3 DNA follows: TGTGCCAGCAGGAGAATGTCGGGGGACACCGGGGAGCTGTTTTTT. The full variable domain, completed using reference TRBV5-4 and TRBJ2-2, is ETGVTQSPTHLIKTRGQQVTLRCSSQSGHNTVSWYQQALGQGPQFIFQYYREEENGRGNFPPRFSGLQFPNYSSELNVNALELDDSALYLCASRRMSGDTGELFFGEGSRLTVL.

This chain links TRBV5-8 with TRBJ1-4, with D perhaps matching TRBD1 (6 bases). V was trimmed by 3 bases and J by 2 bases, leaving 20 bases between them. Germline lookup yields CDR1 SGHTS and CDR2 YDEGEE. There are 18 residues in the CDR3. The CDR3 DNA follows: TGTGCCAGCAGCTCACTACGGGACAAACCGGGGACTAATGAAAAACTGTTTTTT. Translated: CASSSLRDKPGTNEKLFF.

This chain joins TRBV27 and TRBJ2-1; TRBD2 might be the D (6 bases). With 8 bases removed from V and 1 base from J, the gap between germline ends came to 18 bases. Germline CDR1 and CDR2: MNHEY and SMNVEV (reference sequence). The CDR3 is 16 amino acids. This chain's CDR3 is CASSSVFSGSYNEQFF. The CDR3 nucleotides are TGTGCCAGCTCTTCTGTGTTTAGCGGATCCTACAATGAGCAGTTCTTC.